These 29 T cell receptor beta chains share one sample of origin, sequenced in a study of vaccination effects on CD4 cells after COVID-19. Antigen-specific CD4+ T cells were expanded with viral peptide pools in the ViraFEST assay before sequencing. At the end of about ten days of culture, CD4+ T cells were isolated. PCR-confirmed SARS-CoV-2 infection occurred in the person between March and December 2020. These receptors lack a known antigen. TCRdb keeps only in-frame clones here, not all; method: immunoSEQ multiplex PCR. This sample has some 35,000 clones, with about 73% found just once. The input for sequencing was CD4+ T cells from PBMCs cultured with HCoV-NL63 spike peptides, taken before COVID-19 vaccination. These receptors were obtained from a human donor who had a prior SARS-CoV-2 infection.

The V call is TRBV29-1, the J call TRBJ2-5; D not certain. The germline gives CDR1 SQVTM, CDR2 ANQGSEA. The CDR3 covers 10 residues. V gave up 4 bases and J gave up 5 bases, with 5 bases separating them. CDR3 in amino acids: CSVGWETQYF. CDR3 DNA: TGCAGCGTTGGCTGGGAGACCCAGTACTTC. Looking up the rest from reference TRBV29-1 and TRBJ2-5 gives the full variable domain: SAVISQKPSRDICQRGTSLTIQCQVDSQVTMMFWYRQQPGQSLTLIATANQGSEATYESGFVIDKFPISRPNLTFSTLTVSNMSPEDSSIYLCSVGWETQYFGPGTRLLVL.

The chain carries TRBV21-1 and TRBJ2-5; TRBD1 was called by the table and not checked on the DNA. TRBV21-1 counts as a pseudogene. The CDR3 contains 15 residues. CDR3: CASSDRGRDKRTQYF. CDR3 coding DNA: TGTGCCAGCAGCGACAGGGGAAGGGACAAGAGGACCCAGTACTTC.

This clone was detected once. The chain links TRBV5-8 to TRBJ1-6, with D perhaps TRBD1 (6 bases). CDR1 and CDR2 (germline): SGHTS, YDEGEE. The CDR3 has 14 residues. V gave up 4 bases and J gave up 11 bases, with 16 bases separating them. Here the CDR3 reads CASSVGTMNTPLHF. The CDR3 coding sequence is TGTGCCAGCAGCGTCGGGACAATGAATACACCCCTCCACTTT.

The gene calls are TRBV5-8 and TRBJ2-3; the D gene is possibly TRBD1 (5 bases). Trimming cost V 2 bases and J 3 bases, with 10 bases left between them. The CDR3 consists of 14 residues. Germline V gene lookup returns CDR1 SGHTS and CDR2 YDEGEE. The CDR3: CASSFRVQTDTQYF. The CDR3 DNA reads TGTGCCAGCAGCTTCAGGGTTCAGACAGATACGCAGTATTTT.

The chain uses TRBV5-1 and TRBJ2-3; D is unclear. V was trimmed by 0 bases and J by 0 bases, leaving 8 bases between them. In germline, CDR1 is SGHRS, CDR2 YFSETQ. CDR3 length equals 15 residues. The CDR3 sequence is CASSLGGTSTDTQYF. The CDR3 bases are TGCGCCAGCAGCTTGGGTGGAACTAGCACAGATACGCAGTATTTT.

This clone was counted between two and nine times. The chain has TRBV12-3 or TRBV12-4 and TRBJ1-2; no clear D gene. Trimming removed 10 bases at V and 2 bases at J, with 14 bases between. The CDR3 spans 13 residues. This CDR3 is CATKSRVNYGYTF. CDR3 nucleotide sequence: TGTGCCACGAAGTCCCGGGTCAACTATGGCTACACCTTC.

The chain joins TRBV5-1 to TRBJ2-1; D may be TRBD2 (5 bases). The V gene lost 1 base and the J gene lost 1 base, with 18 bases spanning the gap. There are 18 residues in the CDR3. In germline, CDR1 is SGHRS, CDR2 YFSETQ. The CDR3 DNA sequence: TGCGCCAGCAGCTTGAGGAGTGGACTCTTAAGATCCTACAATGAGCAGTTCTTC. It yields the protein CASSLRSGLLRSYNEQFF.

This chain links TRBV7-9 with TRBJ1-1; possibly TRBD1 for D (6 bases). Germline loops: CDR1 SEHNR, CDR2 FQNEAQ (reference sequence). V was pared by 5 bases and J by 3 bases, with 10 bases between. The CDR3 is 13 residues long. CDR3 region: CASSENRDTEAFF. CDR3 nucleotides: TGTGCCAGCAGCGAAAACAGGGACACTGAAGCTTTCTTT.

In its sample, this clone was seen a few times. This chain's CDR3 is CASSLPPGQGASEQYF. DNA of the CDR3: TGTGCCAGCAGCTTACCCCCGGGACAGGGGGCCTCCGAGCAGTACTTC. The rearrangement joins TRBV7-9 to TRBJ2-7, with 12 bases matching TRBD1. The germline V gene encodes CDR1 SEHNR and CDR2 FQNEAQ (reference sequence). The junction had 8 bases not matched to a gene; V was cut back by 2 bases and J by 6 bases. The CDR3 contains 16 residues.

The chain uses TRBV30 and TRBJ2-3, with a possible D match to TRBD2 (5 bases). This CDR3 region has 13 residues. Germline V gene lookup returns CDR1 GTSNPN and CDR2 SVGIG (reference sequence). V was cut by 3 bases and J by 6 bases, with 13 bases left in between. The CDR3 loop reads CAWSRRSGDTQYF. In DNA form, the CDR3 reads TGTGCCTGGAGCCGGAGGTCGGGGGATACGCAGTATTTT.

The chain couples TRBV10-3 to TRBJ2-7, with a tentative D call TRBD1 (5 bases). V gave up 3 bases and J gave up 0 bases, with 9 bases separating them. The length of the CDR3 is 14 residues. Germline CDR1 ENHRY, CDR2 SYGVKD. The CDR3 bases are TGTGCCATCAGTGATTGGGGCCTCTCCTACGAGCAGTACTTC. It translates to CAISDWGLSYEQYF.

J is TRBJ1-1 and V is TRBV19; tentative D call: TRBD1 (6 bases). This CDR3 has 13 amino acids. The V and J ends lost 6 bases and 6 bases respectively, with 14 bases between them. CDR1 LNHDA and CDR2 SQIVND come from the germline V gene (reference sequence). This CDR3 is CASRDRDTSEAFF. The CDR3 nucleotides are TGTGCCAGTAGGGATCGGGACACCTCTGAAGCTTTCTTT. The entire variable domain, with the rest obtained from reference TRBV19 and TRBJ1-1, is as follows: DGGITQSPKYLFRKEGQNVTLSCEQNLNHDAMYWYRQDPGQGLRLIYYSQIVNDFQKGDIAEGYSVSREKKESFPLTVTSAQKNPTAFYLCASRDRDTSEAFFGQGTRLTVV.

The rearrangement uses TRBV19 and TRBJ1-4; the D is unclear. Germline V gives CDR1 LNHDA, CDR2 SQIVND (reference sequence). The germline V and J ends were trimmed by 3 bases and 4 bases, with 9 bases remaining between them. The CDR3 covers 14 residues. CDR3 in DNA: TGTGCCAGTAGTATGGTGGCAGTTAATGAAAAACTGTTTTTT. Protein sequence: CASSMVAVNEKLFF.

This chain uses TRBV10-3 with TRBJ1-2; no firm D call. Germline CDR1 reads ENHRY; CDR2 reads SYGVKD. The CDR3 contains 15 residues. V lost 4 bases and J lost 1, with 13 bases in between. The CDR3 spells CAISGRQFINYGYTF. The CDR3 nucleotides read TGTGCCATCAGTGGCAGGCAATTTATTAACTATGGCTACACCTTC.

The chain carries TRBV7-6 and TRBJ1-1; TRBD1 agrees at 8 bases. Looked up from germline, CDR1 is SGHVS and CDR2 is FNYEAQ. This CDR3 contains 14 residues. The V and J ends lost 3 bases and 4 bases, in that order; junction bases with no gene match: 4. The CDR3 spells CASSFTDRVTEAFF. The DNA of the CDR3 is TGTGCCAGCAGCTTCACGGACAGGGTCACTGAAGCTTTCTTT.

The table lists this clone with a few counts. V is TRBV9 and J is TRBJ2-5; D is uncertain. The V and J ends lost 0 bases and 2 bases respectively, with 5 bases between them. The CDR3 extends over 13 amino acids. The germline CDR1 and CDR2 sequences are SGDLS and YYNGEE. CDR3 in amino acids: CASSVASQETQYF. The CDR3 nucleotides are TGTGCCAGCAGCGTAGCTTCACAAGAGACCCAGTACTTC.

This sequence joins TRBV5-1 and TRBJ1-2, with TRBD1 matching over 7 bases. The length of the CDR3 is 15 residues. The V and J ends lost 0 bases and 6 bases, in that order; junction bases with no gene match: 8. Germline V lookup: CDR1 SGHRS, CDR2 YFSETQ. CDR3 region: CASSLEVRGLDGYTF. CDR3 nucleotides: TGCGCCAGCAGCTTGGAGGTCAGGGGGTTAGATGGCTACACCTTC.

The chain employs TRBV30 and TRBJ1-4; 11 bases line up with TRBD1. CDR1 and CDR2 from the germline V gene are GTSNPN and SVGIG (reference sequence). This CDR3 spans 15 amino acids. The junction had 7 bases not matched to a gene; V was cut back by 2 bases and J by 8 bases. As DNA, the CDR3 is TGTGCCTGGAGTTCCGGACAGGGGGCAGAAGAAAAACTGTTTTTT. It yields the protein CAWSSGQGAEEKLFF.

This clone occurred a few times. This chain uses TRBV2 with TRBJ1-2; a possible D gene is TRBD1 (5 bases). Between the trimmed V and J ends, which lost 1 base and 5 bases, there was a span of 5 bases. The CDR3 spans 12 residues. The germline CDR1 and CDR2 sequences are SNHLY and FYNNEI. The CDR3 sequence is CASSEGGYGYTF. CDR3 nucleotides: TGTGCCAGCAGTGAAGGGGGGTATGGCTACACCTTC.

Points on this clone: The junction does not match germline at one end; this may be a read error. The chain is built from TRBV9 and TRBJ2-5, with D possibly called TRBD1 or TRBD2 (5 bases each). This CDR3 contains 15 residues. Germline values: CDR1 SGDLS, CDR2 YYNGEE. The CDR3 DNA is TGTGCCAGCAGCCTCCGAGGGGATTCCCAAGCGACCCAGTACTTC. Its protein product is CASSLRGDSQATQYF.

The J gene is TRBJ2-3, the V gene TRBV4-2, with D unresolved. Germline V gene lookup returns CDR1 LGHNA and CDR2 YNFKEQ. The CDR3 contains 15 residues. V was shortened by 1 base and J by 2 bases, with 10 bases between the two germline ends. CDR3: CASSQVGLNTDTQYF. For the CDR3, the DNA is TGTGCCAGCAGCCAAGTTGGCCTTAACACAGATACGCAGTATTTT.

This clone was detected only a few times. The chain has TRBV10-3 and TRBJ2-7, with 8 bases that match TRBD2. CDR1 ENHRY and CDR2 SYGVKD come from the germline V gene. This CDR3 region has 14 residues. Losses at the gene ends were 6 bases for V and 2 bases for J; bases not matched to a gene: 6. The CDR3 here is CAIRGAGDPYEQYF. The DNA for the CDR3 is TGTGCCATCAGGGGAGCGGGGGACCCCTACGAGCAGTACTTC.

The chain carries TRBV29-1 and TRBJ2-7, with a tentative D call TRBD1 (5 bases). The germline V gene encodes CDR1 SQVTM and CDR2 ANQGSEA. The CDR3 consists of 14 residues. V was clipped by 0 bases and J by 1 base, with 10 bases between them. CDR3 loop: CSVEEKGFSYEQYF. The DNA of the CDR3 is TGCAGCGTTGAAGAGAAGGGGTTTTCCTACGAGCAGTACTTC.

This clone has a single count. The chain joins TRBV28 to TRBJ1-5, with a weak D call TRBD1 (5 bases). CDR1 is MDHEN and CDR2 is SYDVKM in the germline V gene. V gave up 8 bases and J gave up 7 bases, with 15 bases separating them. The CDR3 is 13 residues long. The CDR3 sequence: CASGSQGYQPQHF. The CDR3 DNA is TGTGCCAGCGGATCCCAGGGCTACCAGCCCCAGCATTTT.

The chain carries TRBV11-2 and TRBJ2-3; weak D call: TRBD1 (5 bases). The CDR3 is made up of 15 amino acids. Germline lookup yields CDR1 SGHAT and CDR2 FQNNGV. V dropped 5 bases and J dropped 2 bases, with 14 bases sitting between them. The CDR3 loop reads CASSLRGRFTDTQYF. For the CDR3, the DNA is TGTGCCAGCAGCCTAAGGGGCAGGTTCACAGATACGCAGTATTTT.

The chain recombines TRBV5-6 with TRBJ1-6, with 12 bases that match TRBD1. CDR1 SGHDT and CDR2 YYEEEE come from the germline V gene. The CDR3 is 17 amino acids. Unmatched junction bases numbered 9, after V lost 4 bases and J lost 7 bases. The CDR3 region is CASSPGTGGRQNSPLHF. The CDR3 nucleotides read TGTGCCAGCAGCCCTGGGACAGGGGGCCGACAAAATTCACCCCTCCACTTT.

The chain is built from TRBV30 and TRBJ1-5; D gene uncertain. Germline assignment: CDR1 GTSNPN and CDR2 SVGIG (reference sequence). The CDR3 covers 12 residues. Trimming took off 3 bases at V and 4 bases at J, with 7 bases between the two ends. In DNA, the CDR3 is TGTGCCTGGAGGGTTGGGAATCAGCCCCAGCATTTT. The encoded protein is CAWRVGNQPQHF.

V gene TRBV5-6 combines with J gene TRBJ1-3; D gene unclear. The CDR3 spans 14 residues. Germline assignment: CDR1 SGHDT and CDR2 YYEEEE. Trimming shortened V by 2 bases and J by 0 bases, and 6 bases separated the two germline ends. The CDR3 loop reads CASSFFGSGNTIYF. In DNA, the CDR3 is TGTGCCAGCAGCTTTTTCGGCTCTGGAAACACCATATATTTT. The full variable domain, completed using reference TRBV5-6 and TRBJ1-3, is DAGVTQSPTHLIKTRGQQVTLRCSPKSGHDTVSWYQQALGQGPQFIFQYYEEEERQRGNFPDRFSGHQFPNYSSELNVNALLLGDSALYLCASSFFGSGNTIYFGEGSWLTVV.

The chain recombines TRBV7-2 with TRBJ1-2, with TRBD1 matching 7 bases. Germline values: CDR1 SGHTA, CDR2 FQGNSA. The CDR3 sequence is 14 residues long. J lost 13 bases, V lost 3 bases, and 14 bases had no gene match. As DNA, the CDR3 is TGTGCCAGCAGCTTCATTCGACAGGGAACACTCCCCACCTTC. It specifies CASSFIRQGTLPTF.